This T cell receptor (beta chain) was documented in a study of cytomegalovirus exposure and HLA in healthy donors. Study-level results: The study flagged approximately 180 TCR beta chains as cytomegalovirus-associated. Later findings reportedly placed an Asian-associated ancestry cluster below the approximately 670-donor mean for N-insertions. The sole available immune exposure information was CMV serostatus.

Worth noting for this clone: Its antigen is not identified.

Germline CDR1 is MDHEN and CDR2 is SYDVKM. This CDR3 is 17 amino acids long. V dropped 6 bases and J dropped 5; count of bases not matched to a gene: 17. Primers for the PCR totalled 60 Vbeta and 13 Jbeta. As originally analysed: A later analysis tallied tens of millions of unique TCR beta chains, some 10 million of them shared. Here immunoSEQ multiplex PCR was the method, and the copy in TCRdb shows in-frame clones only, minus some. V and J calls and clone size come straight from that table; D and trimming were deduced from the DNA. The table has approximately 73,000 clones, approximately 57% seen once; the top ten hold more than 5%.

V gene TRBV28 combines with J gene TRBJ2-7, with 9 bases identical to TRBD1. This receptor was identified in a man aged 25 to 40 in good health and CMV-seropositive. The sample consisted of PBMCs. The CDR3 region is CASSHLEGGTGYDEQYF. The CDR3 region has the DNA TGTGCCAGCAGCCACCTCGAGGGGGGGACAGGGTATGACGAGCAGTACTTC.